This entry concerns a single TCR beta chain. No antigen is known for it. Profiled with immunoSEQ multiplex PCR; TCRdb holds only in-frame clones, not every one. The sample lists around 75,000 clones, roughly nine tenths occurring once. The CDR3 contains 14 residues. The V and J ends lost 1 base and 7 bases, in that order; junction bases with no gene match: 6. Per germline, CDR1 LGHNA and CDR2 YNFKEQ. This entry belongs to a study of Tregs in tolerant kidney transplant recipients. Overall study results and limits: Nucleotide sequences could not be compared across some patients' samples due to primer changes.

The V call is TRBV4-2, the J call TRBJ1-1; 7 bases are a match to TRBD1. The sequenced sample was CD4+ T cells from blood, obtained before the transplant. This sequence was found in a human donor who received a combined kidney and bone marrow transplant. CDR3 DNA: TGTGCCAGCAGCCAAGGGTATGGGACAGATGAAGCTTTCTTT. Its protein is CASSQGYGTDEAFF.